This is a list of T cell receptor beta chains from one sample in a study of blood T cells in healthy people across ages. TCRdb re-analysed the 5' RACE reads in MiXCR, keeping a single row per CDR3 protein. This table has 500,000 to 600,000 distinct CDR3 sequences, about 26% appearing once. Sequenced material: blood. Every receptor here comes from a woman between 65 and 79 years old in good health. CDR3s include the opening cysteine and the closing phenylalanine or tryptophan. Fields, in order: clone size, V gene, J gene, D gene, CDR3 protein, CDR3 DNA. A D gene is named only where the DNA matches it firmly. The size entry is marked missing in some rows and otherwise reads once, few, many or a size class.

>few|TRBV20-1|TRBJ2-3|TRBD2
CSAIRPPSGRTDTQYF
TGCAGTGCTATCCGCCCACCTAGCGGCCGCACAGATACGCAGTATTTT
>few|TRBV4-3|TRBJ2-2|NA
CASSQDLRAYTGELFF
TGCGCCAGCAGCCAAGATTTGAGGGCATACACCGGGGAGCTGTTTTTT
>NA|TRBV20-1|TRBJ1-5|NA
CSARAGDQPQHF
TGCAGTGCTAGAGCAGGGGACCAGCCCCAGCATTTT
>NA|TRBV4-2|TRBJ1-5|NA
CASSPNEDRNQPQHF
TGTGCCAGCAGCCCAAACGAGGACAGAAATCAGCCCCAGCATTTT
>few|TRBV18|TRBJ2-5|TRBD1
CASSSRDSAFSETQYF
TGTGCCAGCTCGAGTCGGGACAGCGCCTTTTCGGAGACCCAGTACTTC
>few|TRBV6-1|TRBJ1-1|NA
CASSESRLNTEAFF
TGTGCCAGCAGTGAGAGCAGATTGAACACTGAAGCTTTCTTT
>NA|TRBV6-2/TRBV6-3|TRBJ2-3|TRBD1
CASRIFRDRGTDTQYF
TGTGCCAGCAGAATATTCCGGGACAGGGGCACAGATACGCAGTATTTT
>NA|TRBV7-2|TRBJ1-1|NA
CASRLRGPMNTEAFF
TGTGCCAGCAGGTTAAGGGGACCTATGAACACTGAAGCTTTCTTT
>NA|TRBV25-1|TRBJ1-2|NA
CASRNYYGYTF
TGTGCCAGCAGAAACTACTATGGCTACACCTTC
>NA|TRBV30|TRBJ1-2|NA
CAWMRVGQFYGYTF
TGTGCCTGGATGAGGGTCGGACAGTTCTATGGCTACACCTTC
>few|TRBV11-1|TRBJ1-1|NA
CASSLAQGQRMNTEAFF
TGTGCCAGCAGCTTAGCCCAGGGCCAAAGGATGAACACTGAAGCTTTCTTT
>NA|TRBV11-3|TRBJ2-1|NA
CASSLVVSSYNEQFF
TGTGCCAGCAGCTTAGTAGTATCCTCCTACAATGAGCAGTTCTTC
>few|TRBV18|TRBJ2-7|NA
CASSPLTTYEQYF
TGTGCCAGCTCACCACTGACAACCTACGAGCAGTACTTC
>once|TRBV7-2|TRBJ2-3|TRBD2
CASSLGLAGGPDMQYF
TGTGCCAGCAGCTTGGGACTAGCGGGGGGGCCAGATATGCAGTATTTT
>NA|TRBV20-1|TRBJ1-6|NA
CSADDSNKRGGNSPLHF
TGCAGTGCTGATGACTCGAACAAGCGGGGTGGTAATTCACCCCTCCACTTT